Below, 29 T cell receptor beta chains from the same sample are listed, as sequenced in a study of T cell responses to AZD1222 COVID-19 vaccine. Repertoires were generated with immunoSEQ multiplex PCR, while TCRdb's copy carries only in-frame clones and drops some. This table has around 45,000 clones, around 80% appearing once. The sample in question was peripheral blood, obtained 28 days after the second dose of the MenACWY control vaccine. The source is an adult who received the MenACWY meningococcal vaccine as a control.

The V gene is TRBV2, the J gene TRBJ1-5; no clear D gene. V was trimmed by 6 bases and J by 3 bases, leaving 12 bases between them. Per germline, CDR1 SNHLY and CDR2 FYNNEI. CDR3 length equals 14 residues. This CDR3 is CASRRNIDNQPQHF. For the CDR3, the DNA is TGTGCCAGCAGGCGGAACATAGACAATCAGCCCCAGCATTTT.

The CDR3 DNA reads as TGTGCCAGCAGCCAAGATTCGGCTGGAACAAGCACAGATACGCAGTATTTT. This sequence encodes CASSQDSAGTSTDTQYF. V gene TRBV14 combines with J gene TRBJ2-3; D is unclear. The CDR3 contains 17 residues. Deletions cut 0 bases from V and 0 bases from J, with 13 bases between. Germline CDR1 is SGHDN and CDR2 is FVKESK.

V is TRBV19 and J is TRBJ1-5; 9 positions match TRBD1. CDR3 length equals 18 residues. CDR1 LNHDA and CDR2 SQIVND come from the germline V gene (reference sequence). V lost 1 base, J lost 3 bases, and 10 bases stayed unmatched. CDR3 sequence reads: CASSIGFLGQGDNQPQHF. The CDR3 bases are TGTGCCAGTAGTATAGGGTTTCTGGGACAGGGTGACAATCAGCCCCAGCATTTT. Using reference TRBV19 and TRBJ1-5 for the parts outside the CDR3, the full variable domain is DGGITQSPKYLFRKEGQNVTLSCEQNLNHDAMYWYRQDPGQGLRLIYYSQIVNDFQKGDIAEGYSVSREKKESFPLTVTSAQKNPTAFYLCASSIGFLGQGDNQPQHFGDGTRLSIL.

V is TRBV5-6 and J is TRBJ2-4; D could derive from TRBD1 or TRBD2 (5 bases each). The CDR3 runs to 17 residues. Trimming left V 5 bases short and J 9 bases short, with 27 bases between. CDR1 is SGHDT and CDR2 is YYEEEE in the germline V gene. The CDR3 here is CASSRTQTGTPSRIQYF. The CDR3 nucleotides read TGTGCCAGCAGTCGCACCCAGACCGGGACGCCAAGCCGCATTCAGTACTTC.

This clone rates as large. The sample holds other DNA sequences that translate to the same CDR3. This rearrangement joins TRBV2 to TRBJ2-7; perhaps TRBD1 as D (5 bases). Germline V gives CDR1 SNHLY, CDR2 FYNNEI. This CDR3 is built from 12 residues. V was shortened by 9 bases and J by 2 bases, with 11 bases between the two germline ends. The CDR3 reads CASGTGTYEQYF. For the CDR3, the DNA is TGTGCCAGTGGTACAGGTACCTACGAGCAGTACTTC.

The rearrangement uses TRBV6-1 and TRBJ2-2, with D unresolved. V was cut by 0 bases and J by 5 bases, with 13 bases left in between. The CDR3 consists of 16 residues. CDR1 and CDR2 (germline): MNHNS, SASEGT. The CDR3 region is CASSEASPSLTGELFF. CDR3 bases: TGTGCCAGCAGTGAAGCCTCCCCTTCTCTTACCGGGGAGCTGTTTTTT.

The chain employs TRBV30 and TRBJ1-3; the match to TRBD1 covers 8 bases. The J segment lost 4 bases and the V segment lost 5 bases, leaving 7 bases of the junction unmatched. This CDR3 is built from 14 residues. Germline assignment: CDR1 GTSNPN and CDR2 SVGIG (reference sequence). The DNA of the CDR3 is TGTGCCTGGGGACAGGGAAGTGGAGGAAACACCATATATTTT. Translation gives CAWGQGSGGNTIYF. Together with reference TRBV30 and TRBJ1-3, the CDR3 gives the full variable domain: SQTIHQWPATLVQPVGSPLSLECTVEGTSNPNLYWYRQAAGRGLQLLFYSVGIGQISSEVPQNLSASRPQDRQFILSSKKLLLSDSGFYLCAWGQGSGGNTIYFGEGSWLTVV.

The CDR3 loop reads CASSLDLKGGRAEAFF. CDR3 nucleotide sequence: TGTGCCAGCAGCTTAGATCTAAAAGGGGGCCGGGCTGAAGCTTTCTTT. This chain joins TRBV11-2 and TRBJ1-1; 7 positions agree with TRBD1. Per the germline V gene, CDR1 is SGHAT and CDR2 is FQNNGV. CDR3 length equals 16 residues. The V segment lost 0 bases and the J segment 6 bases; nucleotides outside the gene matches: 10.

Only one count was recorded for this clone. The chain employs TRBV9 and TRBJ2-5; 11 bases fit TRBD2. CDR3 length equals 16 residues. CDR1 and CDR2 from the germline V gene are SGDLS and YYNGEE. V gave up 3 bases and J gave up 4 bases; unmatched junction bases: 8. DNA for the CDR3: TGTGCCAGCAGCGCGGGGACTAGCGGAGCAGGAGAGACCCAGTACTTC. Protein: CASSAGTSGAGETQYF.

The chain joins TRBV19 to TRBJ1-5; TRBD1 matches at 10 bases. This CDR3 has 15 amino acids. CDR1 LNHDA and CDR2 SQIVND come from the germline V gene (reference sequence). Trimming removed 5 bases from V and 3 bases from J; junction bases left unmatched: 4. CDR3 in amino acids: CASSGDRGTNQPQHF. In DNA, the CDR3 is TGTGCCAGTAGTGGGGACAGGGGTACCAATCAGCCCCAGCATTTT.

The chain links TRBV10-3 to TRBJ2-1; D is perhaps TRBD1 (5 bases). This CDR3 has 14 amino acids. Germline V gene sequence: CDR1 ENHRY, CDR2 SYGVKD. The V and J ends lost 5 bases and 4 bases respectively, with 12 bases between them. The CDR3 DNA reads as TGTGCCATCAGTTTCGACAGAGAATACAATGAGCAGTTCTTC. Translating gives CAISFDREYNEQFF.

The chain recombines TRBV20-1 with TRBJ2-1, with 9 nucleotides matching TRBD2. The germline V gene encodes CDR1 DFQATT and CDR2 SNEGSKA (reference sequence). The CDR3 sequence is 15 residues long. Trimming took 3 bases from V and 7 from J; bases not matched to a gene: 10. The CDR3: CSASELAGAGNEQFF. CDR3 in DNA: TGCAGTGCTAGTGAATTAGCGGGGGCAGGGAATGAGCAGTTCTTC.

The chain uses TRBV7-2 and TRBJ1-6, with 8 nucleotides matching TRBD1. Per the germline V gene, CDR1 is SGHTA and CDR2 is FQGNSA. J lost 10 bases, V lost 5 bases, and 10 bases had no gene match. The length of the CDR3 is 15 residues. The CDR3 sequence is CASSPARTGPSPLHF. CDR3 bases: TGTGCCAGCAGCCCGGCTAGGACAGGGCCCTCACCCCTCCACTTT.

The CDR3 nucleotides are TGCAGCGCCTATGACTACTCAAGCAATGAGCAGTTCTTC. This translates into CSAYDYSSNEQFF. The chain employs TRBV29-1 and TRBJ2-1; D perhaps matches TRBD2 (5 bases). Germline V gene sequence: CDR1 SQVTM, CDR2 ANQGSEA. The CDR3 sequence is 13 residues long. The V end lost 7 bases, the J end lost 6 bases, and 16 bases lay between the germline ends.

This clone was seen just once. The CDR3: CASSVVGSVSYNEQFF. CDR3 nucleotide sequence: TGTGCCAGCAGCGTAGTAGGGTCAGTTTCCTACAATGAGCAGTTCTTC. V is TRBV9 and J is TRBJ2-1, with no clear D. This CDR3 comprises 16 residues. V was clipped by 0 bases and J by 1 base, with 11 bases between them. Germline V gene lookup returns CDR1 SGDLS and CDR2 YYNGEE. Combining the CDR3 with reference TRBV9 and TRBJ2-1 gives the whole variable domain DSGVTQTPKHLITATGQRVTLRCSPRSGDLSVYWYQQSLDQGLQFLIQYYNGEERAKGNILERFSAQQFPDLHSELNLSSLELGDSALYFCASSVVGSVSYNEQFFGPGTRLTVL.

The V call is TRBV5-4, the J call TRBJ1-5, with D possibly TRBD1 on 6 matching bases. CDR1 is SGHNT and CDR2 is YYREEE in the germline V gene (reference sequence). CDR3 size: 14 residues. With 4 bases removed from V and 6 bases from J, the gap between germline ends came to 14 bases. The CDR3 reads CASSEQGGGQPQHF. The CDR3 DNA is TGTGCCAGCAGCGAACAGGGTGGGGGTCAGCCCCAGCATTTT.

The chain has TRBV27 and TRBJ1-6, with 7 bases identical to TRBD1. V was clipped by 6 bases and J by 10 bases; unmatched bases: 9. The CDR3 is made up of 14 amino acids. CDR1 MNHEY and CDR2 SMNVEV come from the germline V gene (reference sequence). CDR3 DNA sequence: TGTGCCAGCAGGACAGGGTACAGATCCTCACCCCTCCACTTT. Encoded protein: CASRTGYRSSPLHF.

The genes are TRBV3-1 (or the pseudogene TRBV3-2) and TRBJ2-2; D is unresolved. The germline V gene encodes CDR1 LGHDT and CDR2 YNNKEL (reference sequence). Trimming left V 0 bases short and J 3 bases short, with 5 bases between. The CDR3 has 14 residues. This CDR3 reads CASSQEPYTGELFF. CDR3 coding DNA: TGTGCCAGCAGCCAAGAGCCTTACACCGGGGAGCTGTTTTTT.

The rearrangement joins TRBV12-3 or TRBV12-4 to TRBJ1-1, with TRBD1 matching over 7 bases. This CDR3 comprises 13 residues. Unmatched junction bases numbered 5, after V lost 6 bases and J lost 4 bases. CDR3 sequence (DNA): TGTGCCAGCAGCACAGGGGAGGTCACTGAAGCTTTCTTT. Translation gives CASSTGEVTEAFF.

J is TRBJ2-1 and V is TRBV6-4, with 11 bases fitting TRBD2. V trimming: 6 bases; J trimming: 7 bases; junction bases outside the gene matches: 8. CDR3 length equals 15 residues. Germline CDR1 and CDR2: MRHNA and SNTAGT. The CDR3 reads CASSPTSGSGNEQFF. The CDR3 DNA is TGTGCCAGCAGCCCCACTAGCGGGAGTGGAAATGAGCAGTTCTTC.

J is TRBJ1-5 and V is TRBV2, with TRBD1 matching 7 bases. Per the germline V gene, CDR1 is SNHLY and CDR2 is FYNNEI. The V and J ends lost 7 bases and 0 bases, in that order; junction bases with no gene match: 3. CDR3 length: 14 residues. The CDR3 loop is CASKGQNSNQPQHF. The CDR3 DNA reads TGTGCCAGCAAGGGACAGAATAGCAATCAGCCCCAGCATTTT.

This clone was seen a single time. This chain joins TRBV6-2 or TRBV6-3 and TRBJ2-7, with TRBD2 matching 8 bases. The CDR3 sequence is 13 residues long. Trimming removed 4 bases from V and 5 bases from J; junction bases left unmatched: 4. Per the germline V gene, CDR1 is MNHEY and CDR2 is SVGEGT. The CDR3 loop reads CASSWGTRNEQYV. The CDR3 DNA reads TGTGCCAGCAGTTGGGGGACTAGAAACGAGCAGTACGTC.

This clone was observed a few times. V gene TRBV12-3 or TRBV12-4 combines with J gene TRBJ1-5; D not resolved. The V and J ends lost 6 bases and 6 bases respectively, with 9 bases between them. The length of the CDR3 is 12 residues. The CDR3 is CASSLNSQPQHF. CDR3 in DNA: TGTGCCAGCAGCCTCAACAGTCAGCCCCAGCATTTT.

V is TRBV7-8 and J is TRBJ1-5, with 7 nucleotides matching TRBD1. Germline lookup yields CDR1 SGHVS and CDR2 FQNEAQ. CDR3 length equals 15 residues. The V gene end was trimmed by 5 bases and the J gene end by 5 bases; junction bases not matched to a gene: 9. The CDR3 sequence is CASSPGGRGDQPQHF. Written as DNA, the CDR3 is TGTGCCAGCAGCCCGGGGGGCAGGGGGGATCAGCCCCAGCATTTT.

This chain uses TRBV28 with TRBJ1-5; D possibly corresponds to TRBD1 (6 bases). The CDR3 has 16 residues. The germline V and J ends were trimmed by 5 bases and 0 bases, with 14 bases remaining between them. Per the germline V gene, CDR1 is MDHEN and CDR2 is SYDVKM. DNA of the CDR3: TGTGCCAGCAGTCCGTGGCAGGGGAGTAGCAATCAGCCCCAGCATTTT. It encodes CASSPWQGSSNQPQHF.

The V and J genes are TRBV2 and TRBJ2-7; D is unresolved. Germline-derived CDR1 and CDR2 are SNHLY and FYNNEI. CDR3 length: 13 residues. V was cut by 3 bases and J by 2 bases, with 8 bases left in between. The CDR3 nucleotides are TGTGCCAGCAGTGACGCAAAAACCTACGAGCAGTACTTC. It encodes CASSDAKTYEQYF. The full variable domain, in which reference TRBV2 and TRBJ2-7 provide the parts outside the CDR3, is EPEVTQTPSHQVTQMGQEVILRCVPISNHLYFYWYRQILGQKVEFLVSFYNNEISEKSEIFDDQFSVERPDGSNFTLKIRSTKLEDSAMYFCASSDAKTYEQYFGPGTRLTVT.

The sample holds a few counts of this clone. The chain is built from TRBV7-8 and TRBJ1-2; 8 bases align to TRBD1. CDR3 size: 16 residues. The junction had 9 bases not matched to a gene; V was cut back by 0 bases and J by 6 bases. Germline loops: CDR1 SGHVS, CDR2 FQNEAQ. The CDR3 DNA follows: TGTGCCAGCAGCTTAGCAACTCGGGGACAGGTGAATGGCTACACCTTC. Its translation: CASSLATRGQVNGYTF.

This sequence joins TRBV5-4 and TRBJ2-5; D not resolved. Germline CDR1 is SGHNT and CDR2 is YYREEE (reference sequence). V shed 4 bases and J shed 5 bases, with 18 bases lying between them. CDR3 size: 15 residues. This CDR3 reads CASSKSIGPPETQYF. DNA for the CDR3: TGTGCCAGCAGCAAATCCATCGGCCCTCCCGAGACCCAGTACTTC.

The chain carries TRBV11-2 and TRBJ2-2, with D unresolved. The germline V gene has CDR1 SGHAT and CDR2 FQNNGV. V dropped 3 bases and J dropped 3 bases, with 8 bases sitting between them. There are 14 residues in the CDR3. The CDR3 DNA reads TGTGCCAGCAGCTTTGAATACGACACCGGGGAGCTGTTTTTT. Protein: CASSFEYDTGELFF. The full variable domain, in which reference TRBV11-2 and TRBJ2-2 provide the parts outside the CDR3, is EAGVAQSPRYKIIEKRQSVAFWCNPISGHATLYWYQQILGQGPKLLIQFQNNGVVDDSQLPKDRFSAERLKGVDSTLKIQPAKLEDSAVYLCASSFEYDTGELFFGEGSRLTVL.